This T cell receptor (beta chain) was sequenced for a study of shared clonotypes between healthy human individuals. General study points: Rarefaction analysis demonstrated incomplete sorted-subset sequencing notwithstanding large depth. Generation probabilities of non-shared clonotypes were lower (relative to those shared by all four donors).

Of note for this clone: Its cognate antigen is unknown.

Trimming removed 0 bases from V and 6 bases from J; junction bases left unmatched: 5. This CDR3 spans 14 amino acids. CDR1 and CDR2 from the germline V gene are ENHRY and SYGVKD. Data came from immunoSEQ multiplex PCR; TCRdb stores just in-frame clones and leaves some out. The sample contains some 1,600,000 clones, nearly 99% of which appear only once. Splitting the CD4+ cells yielded a CD45RA+ naive subset and a CD45RA-negative memory subset. The genes are TRBV10-3 and TRBJ2-7; 7 positions agree with TRBD1. The sample was naive CD4+ T cells sorted from blood. Regarding subset: CD45RA+ positively selected. The TCR was taken from a man in his thirties or forties in good health. CDR3 region: CAISESMRGLEQYF. The CDR3, as DNA: TGTGCCATCAGTGAGTCGATGAGGGGGCTCGAGCAGTACTTC.